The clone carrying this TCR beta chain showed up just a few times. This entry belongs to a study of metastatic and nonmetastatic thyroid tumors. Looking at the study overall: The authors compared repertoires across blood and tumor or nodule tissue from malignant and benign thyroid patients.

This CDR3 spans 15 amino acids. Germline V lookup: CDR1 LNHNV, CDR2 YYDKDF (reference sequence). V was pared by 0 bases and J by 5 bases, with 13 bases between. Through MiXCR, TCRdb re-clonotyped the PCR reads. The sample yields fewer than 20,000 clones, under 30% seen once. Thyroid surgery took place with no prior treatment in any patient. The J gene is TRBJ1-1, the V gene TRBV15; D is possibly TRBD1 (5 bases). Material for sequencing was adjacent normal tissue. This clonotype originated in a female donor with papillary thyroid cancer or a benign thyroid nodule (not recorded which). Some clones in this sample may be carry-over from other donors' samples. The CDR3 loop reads CATSRDRDYGTEAFF. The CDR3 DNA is TGTGCCACCAGCAGAGATAGGGACTACGGAACTGAAGCTTTCTTT.